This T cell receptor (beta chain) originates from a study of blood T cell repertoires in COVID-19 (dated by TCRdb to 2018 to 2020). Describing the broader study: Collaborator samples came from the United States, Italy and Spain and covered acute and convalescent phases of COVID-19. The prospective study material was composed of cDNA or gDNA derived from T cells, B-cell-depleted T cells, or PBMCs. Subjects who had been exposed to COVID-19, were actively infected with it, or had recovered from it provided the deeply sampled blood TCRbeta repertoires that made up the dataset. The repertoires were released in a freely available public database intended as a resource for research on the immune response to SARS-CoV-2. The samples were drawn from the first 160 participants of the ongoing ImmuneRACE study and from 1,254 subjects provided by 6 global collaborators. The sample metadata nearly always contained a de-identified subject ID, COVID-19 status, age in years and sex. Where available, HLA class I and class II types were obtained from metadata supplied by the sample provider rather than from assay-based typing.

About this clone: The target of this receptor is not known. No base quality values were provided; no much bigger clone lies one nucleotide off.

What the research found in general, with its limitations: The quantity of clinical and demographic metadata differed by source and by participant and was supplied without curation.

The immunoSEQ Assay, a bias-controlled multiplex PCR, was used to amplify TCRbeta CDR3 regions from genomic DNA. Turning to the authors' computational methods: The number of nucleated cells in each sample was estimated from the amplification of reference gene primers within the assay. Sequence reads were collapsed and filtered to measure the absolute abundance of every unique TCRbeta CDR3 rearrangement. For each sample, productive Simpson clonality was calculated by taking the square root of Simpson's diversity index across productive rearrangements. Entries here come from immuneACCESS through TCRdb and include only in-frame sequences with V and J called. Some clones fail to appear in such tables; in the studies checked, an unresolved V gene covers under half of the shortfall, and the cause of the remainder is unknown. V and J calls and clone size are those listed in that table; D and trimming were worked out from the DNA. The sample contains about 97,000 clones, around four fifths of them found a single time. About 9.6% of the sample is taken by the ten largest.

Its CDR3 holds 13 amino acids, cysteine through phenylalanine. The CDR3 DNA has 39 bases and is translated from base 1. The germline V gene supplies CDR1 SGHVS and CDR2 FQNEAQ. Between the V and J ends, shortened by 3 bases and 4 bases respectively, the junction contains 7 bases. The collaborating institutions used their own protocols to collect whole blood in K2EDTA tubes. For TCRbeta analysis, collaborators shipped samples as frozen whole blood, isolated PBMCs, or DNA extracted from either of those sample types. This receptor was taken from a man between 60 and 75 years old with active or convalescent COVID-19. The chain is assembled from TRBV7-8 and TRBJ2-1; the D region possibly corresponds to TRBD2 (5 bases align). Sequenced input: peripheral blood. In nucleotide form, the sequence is TGTGCCAGCAGCTTCGAGCGGTACAATGAGCAGTTCTTC. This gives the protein CASSFERYNEQFF.